The T cell receptor beta chain under discussion was sequenced for a study of shared clonotypes between healthy human individuals. As concerns this clone: Its antigen is not identified.

As defined, naive CD8 cells were CD45RO-negative and positively selected for CCR7, with terminally differentiated effector memory CD45RA+ cells excluded. The study's findings and limits: Sharing across a few donors was seen in roughly 5% of naive CD4 clonotypes.

In the study's own analysis: ImmunoSEQ gave junction-only sequences without quality scores, so filtering differed. Produced via immunoSEQ multiplex PCR; TCRdb's table is partial and in-frame only. That table furnishes V, J and clone size, whereas the DNA furnished D and trimming. The sample holds about 2 million clones; about 94% are singletons and the top ten take approximately 1%. With V trimmed by 3 bases and J by 3 bases, 11 bases remained unmatched. Germline values: CDR1 SGHTS, CDR2 YDEGEE. The CDR3 sequence is 17 residues long. The material sequenced was naive CD8+ T cells sorted from blood. The clonotype originates from a man between 18 and 29 years old in good health. The genes are TRBV5-8 and TRBJ2-5; 10 nucleotides line up with TRBD2. The CDR3 DNA reads as TGTGCCAGCAGCTATCATAGCGGGGGGCTTTTAGAAGAGACCCAGTACTTC. The encoded protein is CASSYHSGGLLEETQYF.